Shown below are 13 T cell receptor beta chains from a single sample sequenced in a study of blood T cell repertoires in COVID-19. This table comes from immunoSEQ multiplex PCR, and its TCRdb copy is limited to in-frame clones, with some not included. The data contain around 130,000 clones, about 83% of them seen just once; the ten biggest clones take up about 9.6%. Sample: peripheral blood. These receptors all stem from a man aged 35 to 55 with active or convalescent COVID-19.

V gene TRBV27 combines with J gene TRBJ1-2, with D possibly matching TRBD1 (6 bases). Germline V gene data show CDR1 as MNHEY and CDR2 as SMNVEV (reference sequence). The CDR3 contains 17 residues. Deletions cut 4 bases from V and 4 bases from J, with 22 bases between. CDR3 DNA sequence: TGTGCCAGCAGTTCCTGGGCCCCAGGGGCGCCTCCCTATGGCTACACCTTC. Amino acids: CASSSWAPGAPPYGYTF.

This sequence joins TRBV5-4 and TRBJ1-1; no definite D call. V dropped 6 bases and J dropped 4 bases, with 10 bases sitting between them. Germline V gene data show CDR1 as SGHNT and CDR2 as YYREEE (reference sequence). The CDR3 sequence is 12 residues long. DNA for the CDR3: TGTGCCAGCACCGCAGAGGCCACTGAAGCTTTCTTT. Residues: CASTAEATEAFF.

This clone was seen just once. The J gene is TRBJ2-6, the V gene TRBV2; possibly TRBD1 for D (6 bases). Trimming stripped 4 bases from V and 0 bases from J, with 19 bases between. Germline CDR1 SNHLY, CDR2 FYNNEI. The CDR3 contains 19 residues. CDR3 nucleotides: TGTGCCAGCAGTGGGTTGGGGTGGACAGTCGTCTCTGGGGCCAACGTCCTGACTTTC. Its translation: CASSGLGWTVVSGANVLTF.

This clone appeared a single time. The rearrangement links TRBV7-3 to TRBJ1-1, with a possible D match to TRBD1 (5 bases). This CDR3 is built from 13 residues. Trimming stripped 6 bases from V and 2 bases from J, with 10 bases between. CDR1 SGHTA and CDR2 FQGTGA come from the germline V gene. CDR3 residues: CASRLTGNTEAFF. CDR3 DNA sequence: TGTGCCAGCAGACTTACAGGAAACACTGAAGCTTTCTTT.

The gene calls are TRBV30 and TRBJ1-5; D unresolved. CDR1 GTSNPN and CDR2 SVGIG come from the germline V gene (reference sequence). The CDR3 runs to 13 residues. Deletions cut 2 bases from V and 1 base from J, with 6 bases between. The CDR3 DNA reads TGTGCCTGGAGTCGAGGGAGCAATCAGCCCCAGCATTTT. Protein product: CAWSRGSNQPQHF.

V gene TRBV6-2 or TRBV6-3 combines with J gene TRBJ2-7; no firm D call. Germline CDR1 and CDR2: MNHEY and SVGEGT. The CDR3 length is 15 residues. V lost 3 bases and J 3 bases, leaving 15 bases between the germline ends. CDR3 coding DNA: TGTGCCAGCAGTTATCCTCAGGCTCTCGGCTACGAGCAGTACTTC. This translates into CASSYPQALGYEQYF.

The gene calls are TRBV23-1 and TRBJ2-4; maybe TRBD1 (6 bases). TRBV23-1 is sorted into the ORF group, with uncertain function. The V and J ends lost 0 bases and 4 bases respectively, with 13 bases between them. This CDR3 contains 16 residues. Here the CDR3 reads CASSQSRGKVKNIQYF. DNA of the CDR3: TGCGCCAGCAGTCAATCGAGGGGGAAGGTAAAAAACATTCAGTACTTC.

This sequence joins TRBV21-1 and TRBJ2-1; the table's D gene call, TRBD2, was not cross checked with the DNA. TRBV21-1 is given as a pseudogene. The CDR3 sequence is 18 residues long. The CDR3 coding sequence is TGTGCCAGCAGCAAAGAGGCCACTGCGACTCTTCATTGCGGTGAGCAGTTCTTC. Protein product: CASSKEATATLHCGEQFF.

The V gene is TRBV6-5, the J gene TRBJ2-7, with 8 bases lining up with TRBD1. The V and J ends lost 6 bases and 0 bases, in that order; junction bases with no gene match: 7. The CDR3 totals 15 residues. CDR1 and CDR2 (germline): MNHEY, SVGAGI. In nucleotides, the CDR3 is TGTGCCAGCAGCCAAACAGGGGGGAGCTCCTACGAGCAGTACTTC. Its protein product is CASSQTGGSSYEQYF.

The CDR3 sequence is CASSLFLAGETYEQYF. The CDR3 bases are TGTGCCAGCAGCTTATTCTTAGCGGGGGAAACCTACGAGCAGTACTTC. J is TRBJ2-7 and V is TRBV7-9; 9 bases map to TRBD2. Trimming took 2 bases from V and 2 from J; bases not matched to a gene: 7. This CDR3 spans 16 amino acids. The V gene's germline CDR1 is SEHNR and CDR2 FQNEAQ (reference sequence).

This clone showed up just once. CDR3 amino acids: CASTIMGLANLQEQFF. For the CDR3, the DNA is TGTGCCAGCACTATTATGGGACTAGCGAACCTCCAGGAGCAGTTCTTC. This chain uses TRBV5-6 with TRBJ2-1, with 10 bases lining up with TRBD2. After removal of 6 bases from V and 10 bases from J, the junction contained 16 bases not matched to a gene. The CDR3 consists of 16 residues. The germline V gene has CDR1 SGHDT and CDR2 YYEEEE.

The chain combines TRBV7-9 with TRBJ2-5; 9 nucleotides match TRBD1. V was pared by 3 bases and J by 4 bases, with 9 bases of the junction left unmatched. The CDR3 runs 16 residues. Germline CDR1 and CDR2: SEHNR and FQNEAQ (reference sequence). CDR3 protein: CASSFDTGGAGETQYF. The CDR3, as DNA: TGTGCCAGCAGCTTCGACACAGGGGGCGCAGGAGAGACCCAGTACTTC.

The V and J genes are TRBV15 and TRBJ2-3; TRBD1 is a possible D gene (6 bases). Per the germline V gene, CDR1 is LNHNV and CDR2 is YYDKDF (reference sequence). Trimming pared 0 bases from V and 0 bases from J, leaving 13 bases between. The CDR3 extends over 17 amino acids. The CDR3 loop reads CATSRDGGGSSTDTQYF. DNA of the CDR3: TGTGCCACCAGCAGAGATGGGGGCGGATCTAGCACAGATACGCAGTATTTT.